These 17 T cell receptor beta chains originate from one sample sequenced in a study of T cell responses to AZD1222 COVID-19 vaccine. Using immunoSEQ multiplex PCR, the repertoire was profiled, and TCRdb retains in-frame clones only, with some absent. The sample has 120,000 or so clones; more than 85% are singletons. The input for sequencing was peripheral blood, taken on day 0 of AZD1222 vaccination. These receptors were obtained from an adult in good health.

The V and J genes are TRBV7-6 and TRBJ2-1; 9 bases are a match to TRBD1. Germline CDR1 and CDR2: SGHVS and FNYEAQ. V was pared by 0 bases and J by 3 bases, with 6 bases of the junction left unmatched. The CDR3 consists of 17 residues. The CDR3 DNA reads as TGTGCCAGCAGCTTAGCCGGGGGACAGGGAGGCTACAATGAGCAGTTCTTC. This encodes CASSLAGGQGGYNEQFF.

V usage is TRBV4-3 and J usage is TRBJ2-1; 8 positions match TRBD2. This CDR3 is built from 15 residues. CDR1 LGHNA and CDR2 YSLEER come from the germline V gene. The J segment lost 8 bases and the V segment lost 0 bases, leaving 6 bases of the junction unmatched. CDR3 DNA: TGCGCCAGCAGCCAAGAGAGCGGGAGTCGAGATGAGCAGTTCTTC. Encoded protein: CASSQESGSRDEQFF.

The chain is built from TRBV6-5 and TRBJ1-4, with D unclear. The CDR3 spans 14 residues. With 6 bases removed from V and 8 bases from J, the gap between germline ends came to 16 bases. Germline V gene data show CDR1 as MNHEY and CDR2 as SVGAGI. The CDR3 spells CASSSYLLREKLFF. CDR3 sequence (DNA): TGTGCCAGCAGCTCTTATCTGTTACGGGAAAAACTGTTTTTT.

The chain carries TRBV7-2 and TRBJ2-1; maybe TRBD2 (5 bases). Per the germline V gene, CDR1 is SGHTA and CDR2 is FQGNSA. The CDR3 has 16 amino acids. Trimming cost V 3 bases and J 0 bases, with 12 bases left between them. The CDR3 protein is CASSFPGIPSYNEQFF. The CDR3 nucleotides read TGTGCCAGCAGCTTTCCGGGGATTCCCTCCTACAATGAGCAGTTCTTC.

The chain recombines TRBV18 with TRBJ1-1, with 8 bases fitting TRBD1. There are 16 residues in the CDR3. The germline V gene encodes CDR1 KGHSH and CDR2 LQKENI. Trimming took 2 bases from V and 5 from J; bases not matched to a gene: 10. CDR3 nucleotide sequence: TGTGCCAGCTCACCATTCGACAGGGGATCCGGAACTGAAGCTTTCTTT. It encodes CASSPFDRGSGTEAFF.

This chain joins TRBV5-7 and TRBJ1-2; TRBD1 agrees at 7 bases. TRBV5-7 counts as an open reading frame of uncertain function. Unmatched junction bases numbered 10, after V lost 2 bases and J lost 0 bases. This CDR3 contains 17 residues. CDR3 sequence reads: CASSLTGTADTNYGYTF. The CDR3 DNA reads as TGTGCCAGCAGCTTAACCGGGACAGCCGATACTAACTATGGCTACACCTTC.

The chain carries TRBV7-9 and TRBJ1-2; tentatively, D is TRBD1 (6 bases). This CDR3 has 15 residues. Per germline, CDR1 SEHNR and CDR2 FQNEAQ (reference sequence). The ends were cut back, 5 bases at V and 2 bases at J, with 15 bases in the middle. CDR3 sequence: CASSLQGEANYGYTF. The CDR3 DNA sequence: TGTGCCAGCAGCCTACAGGGTGAGGCGAACTATGGCTACACCTTC.

This sequence joins TRBV7-2 and TRBJ2-1, with 12 bases that match TRBD2. The trim removed 1 base at V and 8 bases at J, leaving 9 bases unmatched. This CDR3 spans 17 amino acids. Germline CDR1 and CDR2: SGHTA and FQGNSA. CDR3 in amino acids: CASSLGLAGGRGDEQFF. CDR3 coding DNA: TGTGCCAGCAGCTTAGGGCTAGCGGGAGGGCGAGGCGATGAGCAGTTCTTC.

V gene TRBV3-1 (or the pseudogene TRBV3-2) combines with J gene TRBJ2-3; D is possibly TRBD2 (7 bases). V lost 4 bases and J 6 bases, leaving 26 bases between the germline ends. Germline assignment: CDR1 LGHDT and CDR2 YNNKEL (reference sequence). This CDR3 has 18 residues. DNA for the CDR3: TGTGCCAGCAGCCTTAAGAGGGGGGGGGCGCCTCCCTCTGATACGCAGTATTTT. Its protein product is CASSLKRGGAPPSDTQYF.

The CDR3 loop reads CASRQTGTMDEQYF. The CDR3 nucleotides read TGTGCCAGCAGGCAAACCGGGACAATGGACGAGCAGTACTTC. The rearrangement links TRBV3-1 (or the pseudogene TRBV3-2) to TRBJ2-7; D is possibly TRBD1 (6 bases). The V end lost 6 bases, the J end lost 5 bases, and 17 bases lay between the germline ends. The CDR3 is 14 residues long. CDR1 is LGHDT and CDR2 is YNNKEL in the germline V gene (reference sequence).

The rearrangement uses TRBV4-1 and TRBJ2-7, with TRBD1 as a possible D gene (6 bases). Germline CDR1 MGHRA, CDR2 YSYEKL. With 4 bases removed from V and 0 bases from J, the gap between germline ends came to 13 bases. The CDR3 extends over 15 amino acids. The DNA for the CDR3 is TGCGCCAGCAGCCCCGACAGGTCTAGCTCCTACGAGCAGTACTTC. The encoded protein is CASSPDRSSSYEQYF.

This chain joins TRBV5-1 and TRBJ2-7, with 13 bases identical to TRBD2. The CDR3 has 15 amino acids. V lost 5 bases, J lost 3 bases, and 5 bases stayed unmatched. Germline lookup yields CDR1 SGHRS and CDR2 YFSETQ. The CDR3 loop is CASREGLAGSYEQYF. CDR3 sequence (DNA): TGCGCCAGCAGAGAGGGACTAGCGGGAAGCTACGAGCAGTACTTC.

The chain joins TRBV10-3 to TRBJ2-5; D not resolved. CDR1 and CDR2 (germline): ENHRY, SYGVKD. Trimming took 5 bases from V and 4 from J, leaving 8 bases between them. The CDR3 has 12 amino acids. The CDR3 protein is CAISSPGETQYF. As DNA, the CDR3 is TGTGCCATCAGTAGTCCGGGAGAGACCCAGTACTTC.

The J gene is TRBJ1-2, the V gene TRBV5-1; TRBD1 matches 8 bases. The J segment lost 5 bases and the V segment lost 4 bases, leaving 7 bases of the junction unmatched. In germline, CDR1 is SGHRS, CDR2 YFSETQ. The CDR3 has 14 amino acids. The CDR3 nucleotides read TGCGCCAGCAGCCCGATGGGACAGGATTATGGCTACACCTTC. Residues: CASSPMGQDYGYTF.

This clone was observed a handful of times. V and J are TRBV13 and TRBJ2-1, with 8 bases fitting TRBD1. With V trimmed by 4 bases and J by 5 bases, 1 base remained unmatched. CDR3 size: 13 residues. Germline V gives CDR1 PRHDT, CDR2 FYEKMQ (reference sequence). CDR3 loop: CASSWGQDNEQFF. Written as DNA, the CDR3 is TGTGCCAGCAGCTGGGGACAGGACAATGAGCAGTTCTTC.

The chain has TRBV14 and TRBJ1-1, with 8 bases fitting TRBD1. The germline CDR1 and CDR2 sequences are SGHDN and FVKESK. Germline trimming cut 1 base from V and 14 bases from J; bases unmatched to any gene: 6. This CDR3 comprises 12 residues. CDR3 sequence (DNA): TGTGCCAGCAGCCAAGCCGGACAGGGCAGATTCTTT. Encoded protein: CASSQAGQGRFF.

The chain couples TRBV27 to TRBJ2-4; TRBD2 is a possible D gene (5 bases). V was cut by 8 bases and J by 5 bases, with 34 bases left in between. This CDR3 contains 20 residues. Germline assignment: CDR1 MNHEY and CDR2 SMNVEV (reference sequence). For the CDR3, the DNA is TGTGCCAGCCCAGCCAATATCCAACCCGGACTGGAGCCGTCGGAAAACATTCAGTACTTC. Translated, it gives CASPANIQPGLEPSENIQYF.